These T cell receptor beta chains were read from a single sample in a study of T cell changes during pregnancy in multiple sclerosis. Only in-frame clones appear in the TCRdb table, and some are missing; sequencing was by immunoSEQ multiplex PCR. The sample has 70,000 to 100,000 clones, roughly 90% seen once. The sample was peripheral blood, taken in the first trimester of pregnancy. Receptor source: a female donor with multiple sclerosis, enrolled in a pregnancy study. The CDR3 runs from the conserved cysteine through the conserved F or W. Fields, in order: J gene, clone size, V gene, D gene, CDR3 protein, CDR3 DNA. D genes are given only for firm matches. The size entry is marked missing in some rows and otherwise reads once, few, many or a size class.

>TRBJ2-7|NA|TRBV4-1|TRBD1
CASSRSGTGDEQYF
TGCGCCAGCAGCCGTTCAGGGACAGGGGACGAGCAGTACTTC
>TRBJ1-2|NA|TRBV19|NA
CASSIMADFNGYTF
TGTGCCAGTAGTATAATGGCAGACTTTAATGGCTACACCTTC
>TRBJ2-6|NA|TRBV28|TRBD1
CASSELQGLRPSGANVLTF
TGTGCCAGCAGTGAGCTACAGGGGCTTCGACCCTCTGGGGCCAACGTCCTGACTTTC
>TRBJ2-5|NA|TRBV5-1|TRBD2
CASSLGSSGSQETQYF
TGCGCCAGCAGCTTGGGGTCTAGCGGGTCCCAGGAGACCCAGTACTTC
>TRBJ2-5|once|TRBV27|TRBD2
CASSFGAGGPRETQYF
TGTGCCAGCAGTTTTGGAGCGGGAGGGCCTAGGGAGACCCAGTACTTC
>TRBJ1-4|once|TRBV19|TRBD1
CASSVGTAVEKLFF
TGTGCCAGTAGTGTCGGGACAGCAGTTGAAAAACTGTTTTTT
>TRBJ1-2|NA|TRBV30|TRBD1
CAWSKTGVNGYTF
TGTGCCTGGAGTAAGACAGGGGTAAACGGCTACACCTTC
>TRBJ1-2|NA|TRBV30|NA
CAWSAEASSIKNYGYTF
TGTGCCTGGAGTGCCGAGGCCTCTTCTATTAAAAACTATGGCTACACCTTC
>TRBJ2-7|NA|TRBV5-1|TRBD1
CASSLDGTGGWEEQYF
TGCGCCAGCAGCTTGGATGGGACAGGGGGGTGGGAGGAGCAGTACTTC
>TRBJ1-1|NA|TRBV7-2|TRBD1
CASSLGQPHTEAFF
TGTGCCAGCAGCTTGGGACAGCCCCACACTGAAGCTTTCTTT
>TRBJ1-2|once|TRBV30|NA
CAWSVLTRGNGYTF
TGTGCCTGGAGTGTACTAACCCGGGGGAATGGCTACACCTTC
>TRBJ2-1|NA|TRBV29-1|NA
CSVGPGLDHNEQFF
TGCAGCGTTGGCCCCGGACTCGATCACAATGAGCAGTTCTTC
>TRBJ2-1|NA|TRBV7-9|TRBD2
CASSLAWAREGESEQFF
TGTGCCAGCAGCTTAGCGTGGGCGCGGGAGGGCGAAAGTGAGCAGTTCTTC
>TRBJ1-4|NA|TRBV2|NA
CASSEASREKLFF
TGTGCCAGCAGTGAAGCTAGCCGTGAAAAACTGTTTTTT
>TRBJ2-7|NA|TRBV28|TRBD1
CASRATGALYEQYF
TGTGCCAGCAGGGCGACAGGGGCTCTGTACGAGCAGTACTTC
>TRBJ1-4|NA|TRBV5-4|NA
CASSARTAANEKLFF
TGTGCCAGCAGCGCTCGGACAGCAGCTAATGAAAAACTGTTTTTT
>TRBJ1-2|NA|TRBV5-6|NA
CASSLGGGFSVLYGYTF
TGTGCCAGCAGCTTGGGGGGGGGTTTCAGCGTCCTTTATGGCTACACCTTC
>TRBJ1-1|NA|TRBV5-4|NA
CASSLELRIGTEAFF
TGTGCCAGCAGCTTGGAGCTTCGCATTGGCACTGAAGCTTTCTTT
>TRBJ2-4|NA|TRBV30|TRBD2
CAWSVLSGTFDIQYF
TGTGCCTGGAGTGTACTTAGCGGGACATTCGACATTCAGTACTTC
>TRBJ1-1|NA|TRBV25-1|NA
CASSELRGNTEAFF
TGTGCCAGCAGTGAATTACGGGGGAACACTGAAGCTTTCTTT
>TRBJ1-5|NA|TRBV7-8|NA
CASSLPRTLGTNQPQHF
TGTGCCAGCAGCTTACCCCGGACCCTCGGGACAAATCAGCCCCAGCATTTT
>TRBJ2-7|NA|TRBV11-2|NA
CASSLDRGYGHEQYF
TGTGCCAGCAGCTTAGATAGGGGGTACGGACACGAGCAGTACTTC
>TRBJ1-5|few|TRBV6-4|NA
CASSDSTSGAQHF
TGTGCCAGCAGTGACTCGACCTCGGGGGCCCAGCATTTT
>TRBJ2-7|NA|TRBV19|NA
CASSIYGGEQYF
TGTGCCAGTAGTATTTACGGGGGCGAGCAGTACTTC
>TRBJ2-5|once|TRBV5-6|TRBD2
CASSLTSGMKETQYF
TGTGCCAGCAGCTTGACTAGCGGGATGAAAGAGACCCAGTACTTC
>TRBJ2-1|few|TRBV6-5|NA
CASSRLEFGAHEQFF
TGTGCCAGCAGTCGACTCGAGTTCGGAGCGCATGAGCAGTTCTTC
>TRBJ2-1|NA|TRBV6-5|TRBD2
CASRGTSGRAGEQFF
TGTGCCAGCAGGGGAACTAGCGGGAGGGCCGGTGAGCAGTTCTTC
>TRBJ2-1|once|TRBV27|NA
CASSLSGLSNEQFF
TGTGCCAGCAGTTTATCCGGACTATCCAATGAGCAGTTCTTC
>TRBJ1-1|NA|TRBV5-1|NA
CASSSLGVGTEAFF
TGCGCCAGCAGCTCGCTGGGAGTAGGCACTGAAGCTTTCTTT
>TRBJ2-5|NA|TRBV2|NA
CASSDPGLGETQYF
TGTGCCAGCAGTGACCCAGGGCTCGGAGAGACCCAGTACTTC
>TRBJ1-4|NA|TRBV19|NA
CASRGHGYEKLFF
TGTGCCAGTAGGGGACATGGGTACGAAAAACTGTTTTTT
>TRBJ2-5|NA|TRBV7-9|NA
CASSPEVHETQYF
TGTGCCAGCAGCCCCGAGGTGCACGAGACCCAGTACTTC
>TRBJ1-2|NA|TRBV19|NA
CASSIALSGYTF
TGTGCCAGTAGTATAGCCCTATCAGGCTACACCTTC
>TRBJ2-1|NA|TRBV5-1|NA
CASSLDFASYNEQFF
TGCGCCAGCAGCTTGGACTTTGCCTCCTACAATGAGCAGTTCTTC
>TRBJ1-4|NA|TRBV27|NA
CASSLQTGATNEKLFF
TGTGCCAGCAGTTTGCAGACTGGAGCAACTAATGAAAAACTGTTTTTT
>TRBJ2-1|NA|TRBV11-2|NA
CASSFPLLTYNEQFF
TGTGCCAGCAGCTTCCCCCTATTAACGTACAATGAGCAGTTCTTC
>TRBJ1-1|NA|TRBV30|TRBD1
CAWSGAGGDVTEAFF
TGTGCCTGGAGTGGGGCAGGGGGCGATGTCACTGAAGCTTTCTTT
>TRBJ2-7|NA|TRBV11-1|NA
CASSFVRDMPSYEQYF
TGTGCCAGCAGCTTTGTCCGGGACATGCCGTCCTACGAGCAGTACTTC
>TRBJ1-5|NA|TRBV2|TRBD1
CASSGGTGRNQPQHF
TGTGCCAGCAGTGGTGGGACAGGGCGCAATCAGCCCCAGCATTTT
>TRBJ2-7|NA|TRBV28|TRBD2
CASIKLAGGGEQYF
TGTGCCAGCATTAAGCTAGCGGGGGGGGGCGAGCAGTACTTC
>TRBJ2-5|NA|TRBV5-1|NA
CASRAPGGPQETQYF
TGCGCCAGCAGGGCCCCTGGCGGGCCCCAAGAGACCCAGTACTTC
>TRBJ2-1|few|TRBV6-1|TRBD1
CASSERTGVGNEQFF
TGTGCCAGCAGTGAAAGGACAGGGGTGGGGAATGAGCAGTTCTTC
>TRBJ2-1|NA|TRBV19|NA
CASSIITGPYNEQFF
TGTGCCAGTAGTATTATAACAGGTCCCTACAATGAGCAGTTCTTC
>TRBJ2-3|NA|TRBV30|TRBD2
CAWSGLAGVLDTQYF
TGTGCCTGGAGTGGACTAGCGGGAGTTCTAGATACGCAGTATTTT
>TRBJ2-2|NA|TRBV19|NA
CASLGRGAANTGELFF
TGTGCCAGCTTAGGCCGGGGAGCTGCGAACACCGGGGAGCTGTTTTTT
>TRBJ2-1|NA|TRBV6-5|TRBD2
CASSTSGNSYNEQFF
TGTGCCAGCAGTACTAGCGGGAACTCCTACAATGAGCAGTTCTTC
>TRBJ1-1|few|TRBV9|NA
CASSGSGVNTEAFF
TGTGCCAGCAGCGGTTCAGGGGTGAACACTGAAGCTTTCTTT
>TRBJ2-1|NA|TRBV5-1|TRBD1
CASSLRTGGSYNEQFF
TGCGCCAGCAGCCTCCGGACAGGGGGCTCCTACAATGAGCAGTTCTTC
>TRBJ1-2|NA|TRBV27|TRBD1
CASSFLDRGRSYGYTF
TGTGCCAGCAGTTTCCTAGACAGGGGGCGTAGCTATGGCTACACCTTC
>TRBJ2-7|NA|TRBV9|TRBD2
CASSADPGGRYEQYF
TGTGCCAGCAGCGCAGACCCGGGAGGGAGGTACGAGCAGTACTTC
>TRBJ1-1|NA|TRBV27|TRBD1
CASTNPGQGSTEAFF
TGTGCCAGCACGAACCCTGGACAGGGGAGTACTGAAGCTTTCTTT
>TRBJ2-1|NA|TRBV18|TRBD1
CASSPQDRGSYNEQFF
TGTGCCAGCTCACCACAGGACAGGGGATCCTACAATGAGCAGTTCTTC
>TRBJ2-1|NA|TRBV2|NA
CASSFTSGEQFF
TGTGCCAGCAGCTTTACTAGTGGTGAGCAGTTCTTC
>TRBJ2-2|NA|TRBV19|TRBD1
CASSPAGPLRTGGTGELFF
TGTGCCAGTAGTCCAGCTGGCCCTCTGCGGACAGGTGGTACCGGGGAGCTGTTTTTT
>TRBJ2-7|NA|TRBV27|NA
CASSLYGSTYEQYF
TGTGCCAGCAGTTTATACGGGTCCACCTACGAGCAGTACTTC
>TRBJ1-3|few|TRBV13|NA
CASSRDSGNTIYF
TGTGCCAGCAGCCGTGACAGTGGAAACACCATATATTTT
>TRBJ1-3|NA|TRBV6-5|NA
CASSPTGGHSAVYF
TGTGCCAGCAGCCCCACGGGGGGCCACTCGGCGGTGTATTTT